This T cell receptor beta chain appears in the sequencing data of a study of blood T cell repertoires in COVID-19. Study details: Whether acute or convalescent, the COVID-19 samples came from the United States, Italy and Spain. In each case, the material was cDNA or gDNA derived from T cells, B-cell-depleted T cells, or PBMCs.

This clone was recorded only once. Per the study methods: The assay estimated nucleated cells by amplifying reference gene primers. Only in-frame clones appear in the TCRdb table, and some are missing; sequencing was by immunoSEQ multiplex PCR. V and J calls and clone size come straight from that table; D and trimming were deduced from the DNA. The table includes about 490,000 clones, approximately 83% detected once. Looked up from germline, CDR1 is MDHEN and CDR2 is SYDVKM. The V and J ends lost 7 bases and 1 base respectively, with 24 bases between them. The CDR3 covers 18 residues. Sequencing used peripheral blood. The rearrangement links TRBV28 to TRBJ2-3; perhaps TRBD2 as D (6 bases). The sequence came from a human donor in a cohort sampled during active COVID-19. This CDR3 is CASTPPLGGAVGTDTQYF. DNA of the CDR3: TGTGCCAGCACCCCCCCACTTGGCGGGGCTGTCGGCACAGATACGCAGTATTTT.